The subject of this entry is one T cell receptor beta chain. Its antigen is currently unknown. Amplification used 60 Vbeta primers and 13 Jbeta primers. The repertoire was sequenced with immunoSEQ multiplex PCR; TCRdb's copy has only in-frame clones and lacks some. The sample yields under 150,000 clones, approximately 78% seen once. This record comes from a study of cytomegalovirus exposure and HLA in healthy donors. Study-wide points: A later analysis, which compared TCR beta chains of equal frequency, found the HLA-associated ones more clonally expanded. Later on, an analysis found that several of the most significant clusters appeared to be linked to common viral pathogens, which included parvovirus B19.

This CDR3 spans 17 amino acids. The germline V gene has CDR1 KGHSH and CDR2 LQKENI. Trimming took off 6 bases at V and 5 bases at J, with 20 bases between the two ends. This TCR was recovered from a woman aged 30 to 39 in good health and CMV-seropositive. V gene TRBV18 combines with J gene TRBJ1-6; D call uncertain. The material sequenced was PBMCs. Here the CDR3 reads CASSPPTSSGDNSPLHF. DNA for the CDR3: TGTGCCAGCTCCCCGCCCACGTCCTCGGGAGATAATTCACCCCTCCACTTT.